The TCR beta chain under discussion was sequenced for a study of CXCR3-negative and CXCR3-positive naive CD8 T cells. Study in general: The TRB read total, some 150 million, broke down to about 1.5 +/- 0.3 million reads per library. Study-wide results and caveats: Higher TRB CDR3 hydrophobicity marked CXCR3-positive naive cells relative to CXCR3-negative naive cells.

The CDR3 sequence is 13 residues long. CDR1 PRHDT and CDR2 FYEKMQ come from the germline V gene (reference sequence). 5' RACE that incorporated UMI labels was used to prepare the TRB cDNA libraries. TCRdb re-analyzed the 5' RACE reads; it lists each CDR3 protein once, without DNA. The table lists around 130,000 distinct CDR3 sequences, with around 0.62% in the top ten. On this clonotype: The antigen remains unidentified.

The specimen sequenced was naive CXCR3+ CD8+ T cells from blood. Specified subset: CD45RO-CCR7+CD27+CD95- naive CD8+ T cells expressing CXCR3 (TNR3+). This clonotype was sampled from a human donor in good health. Some clones in this sample may be carry-over from other donors' samples. The rearrangement joins TRBV13 to TRBJ1-2; checking the TCRdb D call of TRBD1 is not possible without DNA. The CDR3 here is CASSQRGFYGYTF.